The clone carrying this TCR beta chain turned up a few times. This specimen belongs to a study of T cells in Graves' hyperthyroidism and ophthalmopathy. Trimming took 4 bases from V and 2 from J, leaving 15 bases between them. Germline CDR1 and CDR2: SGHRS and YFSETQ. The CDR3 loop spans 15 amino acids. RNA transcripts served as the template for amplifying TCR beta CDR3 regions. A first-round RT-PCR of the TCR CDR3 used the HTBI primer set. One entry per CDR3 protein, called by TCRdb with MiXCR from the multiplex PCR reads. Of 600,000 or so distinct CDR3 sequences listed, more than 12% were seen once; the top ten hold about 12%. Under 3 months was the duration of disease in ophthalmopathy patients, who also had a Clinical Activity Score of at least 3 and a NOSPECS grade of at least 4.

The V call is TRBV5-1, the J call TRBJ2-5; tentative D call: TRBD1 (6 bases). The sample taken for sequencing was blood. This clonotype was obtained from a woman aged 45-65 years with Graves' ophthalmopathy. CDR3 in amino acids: CASSNNGQTQETQYF. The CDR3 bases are TGCGCCAGCAGCAATAACGGACAGACACAAGAGACCCAGTACTTC.